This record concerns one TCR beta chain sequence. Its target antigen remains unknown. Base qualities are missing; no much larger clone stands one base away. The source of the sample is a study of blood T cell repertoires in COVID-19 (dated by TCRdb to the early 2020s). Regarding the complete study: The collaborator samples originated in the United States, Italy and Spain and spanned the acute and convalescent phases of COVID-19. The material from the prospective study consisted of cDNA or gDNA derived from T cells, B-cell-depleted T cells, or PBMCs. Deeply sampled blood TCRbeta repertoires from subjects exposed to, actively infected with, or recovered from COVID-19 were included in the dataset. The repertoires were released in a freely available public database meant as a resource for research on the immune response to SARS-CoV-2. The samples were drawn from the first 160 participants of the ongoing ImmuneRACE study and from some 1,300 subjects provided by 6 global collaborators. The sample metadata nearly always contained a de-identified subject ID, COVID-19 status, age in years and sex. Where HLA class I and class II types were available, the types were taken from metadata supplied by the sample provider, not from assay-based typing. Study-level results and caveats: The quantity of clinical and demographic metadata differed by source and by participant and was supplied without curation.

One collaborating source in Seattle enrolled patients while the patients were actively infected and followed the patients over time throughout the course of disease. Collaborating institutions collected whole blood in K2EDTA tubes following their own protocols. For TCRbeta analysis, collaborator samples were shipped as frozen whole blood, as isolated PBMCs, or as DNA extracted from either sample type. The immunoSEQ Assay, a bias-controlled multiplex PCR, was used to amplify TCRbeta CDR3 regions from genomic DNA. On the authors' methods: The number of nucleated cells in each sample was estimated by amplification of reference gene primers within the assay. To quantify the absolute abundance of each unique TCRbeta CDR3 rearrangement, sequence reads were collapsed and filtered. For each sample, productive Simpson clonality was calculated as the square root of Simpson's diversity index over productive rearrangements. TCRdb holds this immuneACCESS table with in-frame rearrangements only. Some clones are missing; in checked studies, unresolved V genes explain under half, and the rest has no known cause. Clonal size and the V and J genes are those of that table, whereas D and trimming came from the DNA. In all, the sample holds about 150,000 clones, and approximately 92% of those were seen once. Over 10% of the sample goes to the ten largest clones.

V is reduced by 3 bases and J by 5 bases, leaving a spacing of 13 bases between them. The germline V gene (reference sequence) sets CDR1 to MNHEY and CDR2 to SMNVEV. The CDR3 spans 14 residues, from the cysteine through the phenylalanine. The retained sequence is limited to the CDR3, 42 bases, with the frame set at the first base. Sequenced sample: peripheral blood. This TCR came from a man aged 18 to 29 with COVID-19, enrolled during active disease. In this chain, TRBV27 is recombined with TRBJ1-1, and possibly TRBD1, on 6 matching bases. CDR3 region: CASSLSGTYTEAFF. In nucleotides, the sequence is TGTGCCAGCAGTTTGTCCGGGACATATACTGAAGCTTTCTTT.